This T cell receptor (beta chain) was identified during a study of T cells in localized non-small cell lung cancer. Study results and caveats: Highest T cell clonality was seen in uninvolved adjacent lung, surpassing that measured in tumor. Appearing in adjacent lung were a median 57 of the top 100 tumor clones. Sequencing was limited to one tumor region, leaving the possibility of heterogeneity open.

Trimming left V 0 bases short and J 7 bases short, with 14 bases between. CDR1 is GTSNPN, CDR2 SVGIG, per germline (reference sequence). This CDR3 region has 14 residues. Repertoires were generated with immunoSEQ multiplex PCR, while TCRdb's copy carries only in-frame clones and drops some. This table holds under 50,000 clones, roughly 89% found once. As regards this clone: The antigen is unknown.

The material was peripheral blood mononuclear cells, obtained before any cancer treatment. This receptor was taken from a male donor older than 55 with stage II lung adenocarcinoma. The chain is built from TRBV30 and TRBJ2-3, with D perhaps matching TRBD2 (6 bases). The CDR3 region has the DNA TGTGCCTGGAGTGTCCCGGGAGTAGGGAATACGCAGTATTTT. As protein: CAWSVPGVGNTQYF.